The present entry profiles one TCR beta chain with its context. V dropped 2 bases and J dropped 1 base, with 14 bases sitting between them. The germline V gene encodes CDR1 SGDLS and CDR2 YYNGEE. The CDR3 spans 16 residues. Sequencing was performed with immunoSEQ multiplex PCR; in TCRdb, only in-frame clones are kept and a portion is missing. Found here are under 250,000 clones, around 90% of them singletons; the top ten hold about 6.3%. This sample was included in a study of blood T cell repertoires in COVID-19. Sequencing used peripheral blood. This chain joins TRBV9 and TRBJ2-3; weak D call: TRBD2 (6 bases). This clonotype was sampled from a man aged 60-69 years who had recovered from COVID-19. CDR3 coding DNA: TGTGCCAGCAGCGTCAGAGGGACGGGGGGCACAGATACGCAGTATTTT. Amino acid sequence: CASSVRGTGGTDTQYF. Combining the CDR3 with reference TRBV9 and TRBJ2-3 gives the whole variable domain DSGVTQTPKHLITATGQRVTLRCSPRSGDLSVYWYQQSLDQGLQFLIQYYNGEERAKGNILERFSAQQFPDLHSELNLSSLELGDSALYFCASSVRGTGGTDTQYFGPGTRLTVL.